This TCR beta chain was sequenced in a study of OX40 agonist ivuxolimab in advanced cancers. Trimming removed 1 base at V and 2 bases at J, with 12 bases between. The CDR3 consists of 16 residues. The germline V gene has CDR1 MNHNS and CDR2 SASEGT. Generated by immunoSEQ multiplex PCR, the TCRdb table keeps only in-frame clones and is missing some. The table lists 90,000 or so clones, 75% to 95% of them singletons, with almost 8.5% in the top ten. The specimen comprised CD4+ or CD8+ T cells sorted from blood, sampled in a trial of the OX40 agonist ivuxolimab. This receptor was identified in an adult with an advanced solid tumor such as melanoma, head and neck, liver or kidney cancer. The chain links TRBV6-1 to TRBJ2-4; tentative D call: TRBD1 (6 bases). In nucleotides, the CDR3 is TGTGCCAGCAGTGAAGGGAGCAGGGGTCCCAAAAACATTCAGTACTTC. As protein: CASSEGSRGPKNIQYF.